This T cell receptor (beta chain) was sequenced during a study of cytomegalovirus exposure and HLA in healthy donors. The study, taken as a whole, reports: Later on, a genetic analysis was performed. It linked a missense variant in DCLRE1C with V- and J-gene trimming of TCR beta.

The CDR3 spans 15 residues. The germline V gene has CDR1 SGHRS and CDR2 YFSETQ. The V gene end was trimmed by 5 bases and the J gene end by 7 bases; junction bases not matched to a gene: 7. Concerning this clone: Its antigen is not identified.

In the PCR, 60 Vbeta and 13 Jbeta primers were used. The assay was immunoSEQ multiplex PCR, and TCRdb's table has in-frame clones only and misses some. Its clone listing holds over 100,000 clones. The rearrangement uses TRBV5-1 and TRBJ2-1; 12 bases match TRBD2. The receptor comes from a middle-aged man in good health and CMV-seropositive. The sequencing sample was made of PBMCs. The CDR3: CASSLTSGSVNEQFF. The CDR3 DNA is TGCGCCAGCAGTTTGACTAGCGGGAGTGTAAATGAGCAGTTCTTC.